Below, 3 T cell receptor beta chains from the same sample are listed, as sequenced in a study of blood T cell repertoires in COVID-19. Assay used: immunoSEQ multiplex PCR; TCRdb lists only in-frame clones, some missing. The table shows about 220,000 clones, with 65% to 90% occurring only once. Sequencing was performed on peripheral blood. Receptor source: a woman between 65 and 79 years old with COVID-19, enrolled during active disease.

The chain recombines TRBV7-9 with TRBJ2-1; 13 positions match TRBD2. Germline V gene sequence: CDR1 SEHNR, CDR2 FQNEAQ (reference sequence). Trimming cost V 5 bases and J 8 bases; bases outside gene matches: 6. This CDR3 spans 15 amino acids. The CDR3, as DNA: TGTGCCAGCAGCAGGACTAGCGGGAGTTTCGATGAGCAGTTCTTC. Residues: CASSRTSGSFDEQFF.

The V gene is TRBV3-1 (or the pseudogene TRBV3-2), the J gene TRBJ1-1; D ambiguous. The CDR3 has 12 amino acids. Germline CDR1 reads LGHDT; CDR2 reads YNNKEL (reference sequence). Trimming took off 4 bases at V and 1 base at J, with 4 bases between the two ends. CDR3 bases: TGTGCCAGCAGCCGGAGGAACACTGAAGCTTTCTTT. Residues: CASSRRNTEAFF.

This clone was detected a few times. The rearrangement joins TRBV3-1 (or the pseudogene TRBV3-2) to TRBJ2-7, with 8 positions matching TRBD1. Germline lookup yields CDR1 LGHDT and CDR2 YNNKEL (reference sequence). There are 15 residues in the CDR3. With V trimmed by 4 bases and J by 5 bases, 10 bases remained unmatched. The CDR3 DNA follows: TGTGCCAGCAGCCCCTTGGACAGGGAGTTCCACGAGCAGTACTTC. Encoded protein: CASSPLDREFHEQYF.